These 10 T cell receptor beta chains were sequenced from one sample in a study of tissue T cells after allogeneic stem cell transplantation. Libraries were prepared by immunoSEQ multiplex PCR; TCRdb keeps only in-frame clonotypes and omits some of them. The repertoire includes 2,000 to 2,500 clones, roughly 55% of them detected once, and roughly 25% sits in the top ten. Documented time point: mouse harvest day 7 after allogeneic transplant. The graft held 10^6 splenic CD5+ T cells and 10^7 T-cell-depleted bone marrow cells. Sequenced sample: spleen. These receptors originate from a female BALB/c mouse given C57BL/6 T cells with graft-versus-host disease after an allogeneic hematopoietic cell transplant.

This clone is labeled as large. Mouse names are used for the genes. The CDR3 is cut off 1 residue early in the read; its end comes from the germline J gene. The V call is TRBV4, the J call TRBJ2-1; D unresolved. The CDR3 covers 13 residues. Trimming cost V 5 bases and J 0 bases, with 5 bases left between them. Germline lookup yields CDR1 LGHDT and CDR2 YNNKQL (reference sequence). CDR3 region: CASSQYNYAEQFF. The part of the CDR3 DNA that was read is TGTGCCAGCAGCCAATATAACTATGCTGAGCAGTTC.

The count of this clone is one. Genes here carry mouse names. The read terminates 1 residue before the CDR3 end, so the remaining end is supplied by the germline J gene. This rearrangement joins TRBV29 to TRBJ1-1; D is possibly TRBD1 (5 bases). V was shortened by 2 bases and J by 4 bases, with 5 bases between the two germline ends. Germline CDR1 MSHET, CDR2 SYDVDS. The CDR3 loop spans 12 amino acids. The part of the CDR3 DNA that was read is TGTGCTAGCAGTTTAGACAGCACAGAAGTCTTC. Its translation: CASSLDSTEVF. The whole CDR3 protein is CASSLDSTEVFF. Variable domain in full (rest from reference TRBV29 and TRBJ1-1): DMKVTQMPRYLIKRMGENVLLECGQDMSHETMYWYRQDPGLGLQLIYISYDVDSNSEGDIPKGYRVSRKKREHFSLILDSAKTNQTSVYFCASSLDSTEVFFGKGTRLTVV.

In the case of this clone: Mouse germline and gene names are used. The DNA ends 1 residue before the CDR3 does, and the rest of the CDR3 is filled in from the germline J gene. The V and J genes are TRBV5 and TRBJ2-7, with 7 bases that match TRBD1. Germline CDR1 LGHNA, CDR2 YNLKQL (reference sequence). V shed 3 bases, J shed 4 bases, and the junction held 3 bases outside the gene matches. The CDR3 is 13 amino acids. The sequenced CDR3 bases are TGTGCCAGCAGCCAGCGGGACAGTTATGAACAGTAC. Its translation: CASSQRDSYEQY. The whole CDR3 protein reads CASSQRDSYEQYF.

A word on this clone: The gene names here belong to mouse. The read ends 1 residue early relative to the CDR3; the germline J gene fills the gap. The V gene is TRBV13-2, the J gene TRBJ1-2; 8 bases map to TRBD1. Trimming took 0 bases from V and 2 from J; bases not matched to a gene: 3. Germline loops: CDR1 NNHNN, CDR2 SYGAGS (reference sequence). This CDR3 comprises 15 residues. The sequenced part of the CDR3 DNA is TGTGCCAGCGGTGATGCCTACAGGGGGAACTCCGACTACACC. Its translation is CASGDAYRGNSDYT. The whole CDR3 sequence reads CASGDAYRGNSDYTF.

Note on this clone: The gene names here belong to mouse. CDR3 DNA, as far as it was read: TGCACCTGCAGTGCAGGGGACAGAGAAGTCTTC. Protein sequence: CTCSAGDREVF. In full, the CDR3 reads CTCSAGDREVFF. The rearrangement joins TRBV1 to TRBJ1-1; TRBD1 aligns across 7 bases. The read is 1 residue too short to cover the CDR3 end, so that end is filled in from the germline J gene. V dropped 1 base and J dropped 7; count of bases not matched to a gene: 0. CDR1 is NSQYPW and CDR2 is LRSPGD in the germline V gene (reference sequence). The CDR3 covers 12 residues.

A word on this clone: The genes and germline here are from mouse. The CDR3 end is not reached by the read, which stops 1 residue before it; the germline J gene fills it in. The chain joins TRBV31 to TRBJ2-7; 12 nucleotides line up with TRBD2. The CDR3 spans 14 residues. V shed 2 bases and J 4 bases; nucleotides not matched to a gene: 3. Germline values: CDR1 GKSSPN, CDR2 SITVG. The CDR3 is CAWSTGTGGYEQYF. CDR3 DNA (partial): TGTGCCTGGAGTACCGGGACTGGGGGGTATGAACAGTAC.

Sample share makes this clone large (0.1 to 1%). The germline and genes are mouse ones. With the read ending 1 residue before the CDR3 end, the germline J gene is used to fill in that end. The chain is built from TRBV2 and TRBJ2-7; D is perhaps TRBD2 (6 bases). Germline loops: CDR1 LGHNA, CDR2 YSYQKL. Trimming removed 0 bases from V and 0 bases from J, with 12 bases in between. The CDR3 is made up of 16 amino acids. The CDR3 is CASSQDPWGYSYEQYF. The covered CDR3 bases are TGTGCCAGCAGCCAAGATCCCTGGGGCTACTCCTATGAACAGTAC.

Comment on this clone: Mouse names are used for the genes. The read finishes 1 residue shy of the CDR3 end, and the germline J gene is used to complete it. The chain links TRBV19 to TRBJ2-1; D call uncertain. This CDR3 comprises 14 residues. The germline V and J ends were trimmed by 1 base and 1 base, with 6 bases remaining between them. Germline CDR1 reads FNHDT; CDR2 reads SITEND (reference sequence). CDR3 DNA (partial): TGTGCCAGCAGTATACGGGGAAACTATGCTGAGCAGTTC. It codes for CASSIRGNYAEQF. The whole CDR3 is CASSIRGNYAEQFF.

By share of the sample, this clone is large. Genes and germline are mouse. The missing CDR3 end, 1 residue past where the read stops, is filled in from the germline J gene. The V gene is TRBV14, the J gene TRBJ2-5, with TRBD2 as a possible D gene (6 bases). The V end lost 2 bases, the J end lost 3 bases, and 13 bases lay between the germline ends. This CDR3 is built from 15 residues. Per the germline V gene, CDR1 is SGHDT and CDR2 is FRDEAV. CDR3 bases read: TGTGCCAGCAGTTTATGGGGGTTGAGGCAAGACACCCAGTAC. Translation gives CASSLWGLRQDTQY. From start to end, the CDR3 is CASSLWGLRQDTQYF.

This clone has more than one count but fewer than ten. Gene names refer to mouse genes. The read ends 1 residue shy of where the CDR3 ends; the end is completed using the germline J gene. The chain combines TRBV13-2 with TRBJ2-1; TRBD2 might be the D (7 bases). This CDR3 comprises 15 residues. Trimming stripped 1 base from V and 4 bases from J, with 12 bases between. The V gene's germline CDR1 is NNHNN and CDR2 SYGAGS (reference sequence). CDR3 bases read: TGTGCCAGCGGTGATAAAGGGGGGGAGTATGCTGAGCAGTTC. Its protein is CASGDKGGEYAEQF. The whole CDR3 protein reads CASGDKGGEYAEQFF.